This T cell receptor (beta chain) comes out of a study of yellow fever vaccine responses in identical twins. Study-wide results and limits: Twins reportedly showed a vaccine T cell response that seemed partly convergent and partly personalized.

TCRdb re-called the RT-PCR reads through MiXCR, storing one row per CDR3 protein. Among about 1,400 distinct CDR3 sequences listed, over 80% were seen once. Concerning this clonotype: The antigen is not known.

This CDR3 comprises 13 residues. CDR1 is SGHAT, CDR2 FQDESV, per germline (reference sequence). Trimming removed 4 bases from V and 3 bases from J, with 10 bases in between. The chain uses TRBV11-1 and TRBJ2-7; D assignment may be TRBD1 or TRBD2 (5 bases each). The sequenced sample was T cells from blood (PBMCs), unsorted or a sorted subset (not recorded which), obtained before or after yellow fever vaccination (not recorded which). The sequence derives from a woman under 30 who received the yellow fever vaccine. The CDR3 bases are TGTGCCAGCAGCTCGGGACCGAACTACGAGCAGTACTTC. Protein sequence: CASSSGPNYEQYF.